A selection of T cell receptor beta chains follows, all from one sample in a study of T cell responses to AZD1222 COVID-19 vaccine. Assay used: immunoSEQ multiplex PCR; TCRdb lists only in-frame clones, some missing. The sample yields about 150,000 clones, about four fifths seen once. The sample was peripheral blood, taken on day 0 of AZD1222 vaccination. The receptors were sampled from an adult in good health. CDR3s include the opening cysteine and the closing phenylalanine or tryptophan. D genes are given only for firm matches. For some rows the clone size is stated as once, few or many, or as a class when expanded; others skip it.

CDR3aa: CASLTTRDSGNTIYF; CDR3nt: TGTGCCAGCTTGACAACAAGGGACTCTGGAAACACCATATATTTT; j_gene: TRBJ1-3; v_gene: TRBV7-9; abundance: NA; d_gene: NA
CDR3aa: CASTPPGGENSPLHF; CDR3nt: TGTGCCAGCACCCCCCCGGGAGGGGAAAATTCACCCCTCCACTTT; j_gene: TRBJ1-6; v_gene: TRBV2; abundance: NA; d_gene: NA
CDR3aa: CASSPTQGDYGYTF; CDR3nt: TGTGCCAGCAGCCCGACCCAGGGTGACTATGGCTACACCTTC; j_gene: TRBJ1-2; v_gene: TRBV16; abundance: NA; d_gene: NA
CDR3aa: CASSLRPLDGYTF; CDR3nt: TGCGCCAGCAGCTTGAGGCCCTTGGATGGCTACACCTTC; j_gene: TRBJ1-2; v_gene: TRBV5-1; abundance: NA; d_gene: NA
CDR3aa: CASSRQGYQPQHF; CDR3nt: TGTGCCAGTAGCCGGCAGGGTTATCAGCCCCAGCATTTT; j_gene: TRBJ1-5; v_gene: TRBV19; abundance: NA; d_gene: NA
CDR3aa: CASEGRTSTNEKLFF; CDR3nt: TGTGCCAGTGAAGGAAGAACATCAACTAATGAAAAACTGTTTTTT; j_gene: TRBJ1-4; v_gene: TRBV28; abundance: NA; d_gene: NA
CDR3aa: CASSVGTPLVNTEAFF; CDR3nt: TGTGCCAGCAGCGTAGGCACCCCCCTGGTGAACACTGAAGCTTTCTTT; j_gene: TRBJ1-1; v_gene: TRBV9; abundance: NA; d_gene: NA
CDR3aa: CASSFRQPRAGYTF; CDR3nt: TGTGCCAGCAGTTTTAGACAGCCCCGCGCAGGCTACACCTTC; j_gene: TRBJ1-2; v_gene: TRBV28; abundance: NA; d_gene: NA
CDR3aa: CASSEGPYQETQYF; CDR3nt: TGTGCCAGCAGTGAGGGGCCCTACCAAGAGACCCAGTACTTC; j_gene: TRBJ2-5; v_gene: TRBV2; abundance: NA; d_gene: NA
CDR3aa: CASSPGGADTQYF; CDR3nt: TGCGCCAGCAGCCCAGGGGGGGCAGATACGCAGTATTTT; j_gene: TRBJ2-3; v_gene: TRBV5-1; abundance: NA; d_gene: NA
CDR3aa: CASSFYRGEVATEAFF; CDR3nt: TGCGCCAGCAGCTTTTACAGGGGTGAGGTTGCCACTGAAGCTTTCTTT; j_gene: TRBJ1-1; v_gene: TRBV5-1; abundance: once; d_gene: TRBD1
CDR3aa: CASSLQDGRHGYGYTF; CDR3nt: TGTGCCAGCAGCCTACAAGACGGCAGACATGGCTATGGCTACACCTTC; j_gene: TRBJ1-2; v_gene: TRBV3-1/TRBV3-2; abundance: few; d_gene: NA
CDR3aa: CASSVSDGLTGKGEKLFF; CDR3nt: TGTGCCAGCAGCGTAAGCGATGGGTTGACAGGGAAGGGTGAAAAACTGTTTTTT; j_gene: TRBJ1-4; v_gene: TRBV9; abundance: NA; d_gene: TRBD1
CDR3aa: CASSYLAGQTYEQYF; CDR3nt: TGTGCCAGCAGTTACCTGGCAGGTCAAACCTACGAGCAGTACTTC; j_gene: TRBJ2-7; v_gene: TRBV6-5; abundance: NA; d_gene: NA
CDR3aa: CASSLLDAGYGYTF; CDR3nt: TGCGCCAGCAGCTTGCTGGATGCGGGCTATGGCTACACCTTC; j_gene: TRBJ1-2; v_gene: TRBV5-1; abundance: NA; d_gene: NA
CDR3aa: CASSIRGMEAFF; CDR3nt: TGTGCCAGTAGTATTAGGGGGATGGAAGCTTTCTTT; j_gene: TRBJ1-1; v_gene: TRBV19; abundance: NA; d_gene: NA
CDR3aa: CSVGSSYEQYF; CDR3nt: TGCAGCGTGGGGAGTAGCTACGAGCAGTACTTC; j_gene: TRBJ2-7; v_gene: TRBV29-1; abundance: NA; d_gene: NA
CDR3aa: CASSLDMGHTGELFF; CDR3nt: TGTGCCAGCAGCTTAGATATGGGTCACACCGGGGAGCTGTTTTTT; j_gene: TRBJ2-2; v_gene: TRBV11-2; abundance: NA; d_gene: NA
CDR3aa: CASSLDRSMNTEAFF; CDR3nt: TGCGCCAGCAGCTTGGATCGGTCCATGAACACTGAAGCTTTCTTT; j_gene: TRBJ1-1; v_gene: TRBV5-1; abundance: NA; d_gene: NA
CDR3aa: CASSIAGASTDTQYF; CDR3nt: TGTGCCAGCAGTATAGCGGGGGCTAGCACAGATACGCAGTATTTT; j_gene: TRBJ2-3; v_gene: TRBV6-4; abundance: NA; d_gene: TRBD2
CDR3aa: CASSSGQGPYNEQFF; CDR3nt: TGCGCCAGCAGCTCCGGACAGGGCCCGTACAATGAGCAGTTCTTC; j_gene: TRBJ2-1; v_gene: TRBV5-1; abundance: NA; d_gene: TRBD1
CDR3aa: CASSPHLDREYQPQHF; CDR3nt: TGTGCCAGCAGCCCCCACCTCGACAGGGAGTATCAGCCCCAGCATTTT; j_gene: TRBJ1-5; v_gene: TRBV4-2; abundance: NA; d_gene: TRBD1
CDR3aa: CASSRGGMNTEAFF; CDR3nt: TGCGCCAGCTCTAGGGGGGGGATGAACACTGAAGCTTTCTTT; j_gene: TRBJ1-1; v_gene: TRBV4-1; abundance: once; d_gene: NA
CDR3aa: CASAFLAKNIQYF; CDR3nt: TGTGCCTCCGCCTTTCTAGCCAAAAACATTCAGTACTTC; j_gene: TRBJ2-4; v_gene: TRBV2; abundance: NA; d_gene: NA
CDR3aa: CASSQGWGQNEKLFF; CDR3nt: TGTGCCAGCAGCCAAGGTTGGGGCCAAAATGAAAAACTGTTTTTT; j_gene: TRBJ1-4; v_gene: TRBV3-1/TRBV3-2; abundance: NA; d_gene: NA
CDR3aa: CASSQVGRTNSNQPQHF; CDR3nt: TGCGCCAGCAGCCAAGTAGGTAGGACTAATAGCAATCAGCCCCAGCATTTT; j_gene: TRBJ1-5; v_gene: TRBV4-1; abundance: few; d_gene: NA
CDR3aa: CASSVDRSNIQYF; CDR3nt: TGCGCCAGCAGCGTTGACAGATCCAACATTCAGTACTTC; j_gene: TRBJ2-4; v_gene: TRBV10-1; abundance: NA; d_gene: NA
CDR3aa: CSWGQGLGREQYF; CDR3nt: TGCAGTTGGGGACAGGGACTCGGACGCGAGCAGTACTTC; j_gene: TRBJ2-7; v_gene: TRBV29-1; abundance: NA; d_gene: TRBD1
CDR3aa: CASVPEGILAYGYTF; CDR3nt: TGTGCCAGCGTCCCCGAAGGCATTCTGGCCTATGGCTACACCTTC; j_gene: TRBJ1-2; v_gene: TRBV6-5; abundance: once; d_gene: NA
CDR3aa: CASSIDSDRATNKAFF; CDR3nt: TGTGCCAGTAGTATAGATTCGGACAGGGCCACGAATAAAGCTTTCTTT; j_gene: TRBJ1-1; v_gene: TRBV19; abundance: NA; d_gene: TRBD1
CDR3aa: CASSKDLDNEQFF; CDR3nt: TGCGCCAGCAGTAAAGACCTAGACAATGAGCAGTTCTTC; j_gene: TRBJ2-1; v_gene: TRBV10-1; abundance: once; d_gene: NA
CDR3aa: CASSEIQVVGTEAFF; CDR3nt: TGTGCCAGCAGTGAGATACAGGTCGTTGGCACTGAAGCTTTCTTT; j_gene: TRBJ1-1; v_gene: TRBV6-1; abundance: NA; d_gene: NA
CDR3aa: CASRQGGNTEAFF; CDR3nt: TGTGCCAGCAGACAGGGAGGGAACACTGAAGCTTTCTTT; j_gene: TRBJ1-1; v_gene: TRBV27; abundance: NA; d_gene: NA
CDR3aa: CASSFLMEASNQPQHF; CDR3nt: TGTGCCAGCAGTTTTTTGATGGAAGCTAGCAATCAGCCCCAGCATTTT; j_gene: TRBJ1-5; v_gene: TRBV28; abundance: NA; d_gene: NA
CDR3aa: CASHSRARAGRLAGLQETQYF; CDR3nt: TGTGCCAGCCACTCCCGGGCCAGGGCGGGGAGACTAGCGGGCCTCCAAGAGACCCAGTACTTC; j_gene: TRBJ2-5; v_gene: TRBV28; abundance: NA; d_gene: TRBD2
CDR3aa: CASSHLTSREQYF; CDR3nt: TGTGCCAGTAGCCATTTAACTTCAAGAGAGCAGTACTTC; j_gene: TRBJ2-7; v_gene: TRBV19; abundance: NA; d_gene: NA
CDR3aa: CASSQGLAVYNEQFF; CDR3nt: TGCGCCAGCAGCCAAGGACTAGCGGTCTACAATGAGCAGTTCTTC; j_gene: TRBJ2-1; v_gene: TRBV5-1; abundance: NA; d_gene: TRBD2
CDR3aa: CAISEQSGLGNQPQHF; CDR3nt: TGTGCCATCAGTGAACAAAGCGGGCTCGGCAATCAGCCCCAGCATTTT; j_gene: TRBJ1-5; v_gene: TRBV10-3; abundance: NA; d_gene: NA
CDR3aa: CASSLWGGQGVTYEQYF; CDR3nt: TGCGCCAGCAGCTTGTGGGGCGGACAGGGTGTGACCTACGAGCAGTACTTC; j_gene: TRBJ2-7; v_gene: TRBV5-1; abundance: once; d_gene: TRBD1
CDR3aa: CASSDTVGYDNEQFF; CDR3nt: TGTGCCAGCAGTGATACTGTAGGCTACGACAATGAGCAGTTCTTC; j_gene: TRBJ2-1; v_gene: TRBV2; abundance: once; d_gene: NA
CDR3aa: CASSLLTDDSNQPQHF; CDR3nt: TGTGCCAGCAGTTTATTGACGGACGATAGCAATCAGCCCCAGCATTTT; j_gene: TRBJ1-5; v_gene: TRBV28; abundance: NA; d_gene: NA
CDR3aa: CASSPGQGNQPQHF; CDR3nt: TGCGCCAGCAGCCCGGGCCAAGGGAATCAGCCCCAGCATTTT; j_gene: TRBJ1-5; v_gene: TRBV5-1; abundance: NA; d_gene: NA
CDR3aa: CASSIKKNTGELFF; CDR3nt: TGTGCCAGTAGTATAAAAAAGAACACCGGGGAGCTGTTTTTT; j_gene: TRBJ2-2; v_gene: TRBV19; abundance: NA; d_gene: NA
CDR3aa: CSGAGQGPNEQYF; CDR3nt: TGCAGCGGAGCTGGACAGGGTCCAAACGAGCAGTACTTC; j_gene: TRBJ2-7; v_gene: TRBV29-1; abundance: NA; d_gene: TRBD1
CDR3aa: CASSEPRSGNTIYF; CDR3nt: TGTGCCAGCAGTGAACCCAGATCTGGAAACACCATATATTTT; j_gene: TRBJ1-3; v_gene: TRBV25-1; abundance: NA; d_gene: NA
CDR3aa: CASKRTHTGETQYF; CDR3nt: TGTGCCAGCAAGCGAACTCATACCGGAGAGACCCAGTACTTC; j_gene: TRBJ2-5; v_gene: TRBV6-5; abundance: NA; d_gene: NA
CDR3aa: CATKEVSNQPQHF; CDR3nt: TGTGCCACCAAGGAGGTTAGCAATCAGCCCCAGCATTTT; j_gene: TRBJ1-5; v_gene: TRBV15; abundance: NA; d_gene: NA
CDR3aa: CASMVDRNNQPQHF; CDR3nt: TGTGCCAGCATGGTTGACAGGAACAATCAGCCCCAGCATTTT; j_gene: TRBJ1-5; v_gene: TRBV6-5; abundance: NA; d_gene: NA
CDR3aa: CASSAGTGVYSNQPQHF; CDR3nt: TGTGCCAGCAGCGCCGGGACAGGGGTTTATAGCAATCAGCCCCAGCATTTT; j_gene: TRBJ1-5; v_gene: TRBV7-2; abundance: NA; d_gene: TRBD1
CDR3aa: CASSLTDYEQYF; CDR3nt: TGTGCCAGCAGCTTAACAGACTACGAGCAGTACTTC; j_gene: TRBJ2-7; v_gene: TRBV11-1; abundance: NA; d_gene: NA
CDR3aa: CASSQEPTYGYTF; CDR3nt: TGTGCCAGCAGCCAAGAACCTACCTATGGCTACACCTTC; j_gene: TRBJ1-2; v_gene: TRBV3-1/TRBV3-2; abundance: few; d_gene: NA
CDR3aa: CASSSSSGNTIYF; CDR3nt: TGTGCCAGCAGTAGTAGCTCTGGAAACACCATATATTTT; j_gene: TRBJ1-3; v_gene: TRBV7-9; abundance: NA; d_gene: NA
CDR3aa: CASSLELVSYEQYF; CDR3nt: TGTGCCAGCAGCTTAGAATTGGTTTCCTACGAGCAGTACTTC; j_gene: TRBJ2-7; v_gene: TRBV11-2; abundance: once; d_gene: NA
CDR3aa: CASSYSSGRSGNTIYF; CDR3nt: TGTGCCAGCAGTTACTCGTCAGGCCGCTCTGGAAACACCATATATTTT; j_gene: TRBJ1-3; v_gene: TRBV6-5; abundance: few; d_gene: NA
CDR3aa: CATSVEGGTGELFF; CDR3nt: TGTGCCACCAGTGTCGAAGGGGGCACCGGGGAGCTGTTTTTT; j_gene: TRBJ2-2; v_gene: TRBV24-1; abundance: NA; d_gene: NA
CDR3aa: CASSTSQGKTEAFF; CDR3nt: TGTGCCAGCAGCACCTCACAGGGTAAGACTGAAGCTTTCTTT; j_gene: TRBJ1-1; v_gene: TRBV7-3; abundance: NA; d_gene: NA
CDR3aa: CASSQGWDTIYF; CDR3nt: TGTGCCAGCAGCCAAGGGTGGGACACCATATATTTT; j_gene: TRBJ1-3; v_gene: TRBV3-1/TRBV3-2; abundance: few; d_gene: NA
CDR3aa: CASSYGRAMGTEAFF; CDR3nt: TGTGCCAGCAGTTATGGTAGGGCGATGGGCACTGAAGCTTTCTTT; j_gene: TRBJ1-1; v_gene: TRBV27; abundance: NA; d_gene: NA
CDR3aa: CASSMTGGAGYTF; CDR3nt: TGTGCCAGCAGTATGACAGGGGGCGCCGGCTACACCTTC; j_gene: TRBJ1-2; v_gene: TRBV6-4; abundance: once; d_gene: TRBD1